This passage covers 16 T cell receptor beta chains from one sample sequenced in a study of somatic mutations in cytotoxic T cells in rheumatoid arthritis. Only in-frame clones appear in the TCRdb table, and some are missing; sequencing was by immunoSEQ multiplex PCR. The table lists under 25,000 clones, 85% of them singletons. Source material: CD8+ T cells sorted from blood. These receptors were obtained from a woman aged 40-49 years with rheumatoid arthritis.

The genes are TRBV9 and TRBJ1-2; a weak D match, TRBD1 (5 bases). The CDR3 extends over 18 amino acids. Germline lookup yields CDR1 SGDLS and CDR2 YYNGEE. Deletions cut 3 bases from V and 4 bases from J, with 25 bases between. Here the CDR3 DNA reads TGTGCCAGCAGCGAGCCCCGGGGAGGTATTGGGACGGGCTATGGCTACACCTTC. It is translated as CASSEPRGGIGTGYGYTF. Full variable domain (outside the CDR3, taken from reference TRBV9 and TRBJ1-2): DSGVTQTPKHLITATGQRVTLRCSPRSGDLSVYWYQQSLDQGLQFLIQYYNGEERAKGNILERFSAQQFPDLHSELNLSSLELGDSALYFCASSEPRGGIGTGYGYTFGSGTRLTVV.

The V and J genes are TRBV5-1 and TRBJ2-5, with no clear D. CDR1 is SGHRS and CDR2 is YFSETQ in the germline V gene. V was pared by 0 bases and J by 7 bases, with 4 bases between. CDR3 length: 11 residues. The CDR3 here is CASSLGGTQYF. In nucleotides, the CDR3 is TGCGCCAGCAGCTTGGGAGGGACCCAGTACTTC.

The chain combines TRBV18 with TRBJ1-1; D not resolved. This CDR3 spans 16 amino acids. Germline V gene sequence: CDR1 KGHSH, CDR2 LQKENI. V was trimmed by 0 bases and J by 3 bases, leaving 14 bases between them. The CDR3 here is CASSPPRGQTYTEAFF. The CDR3 region has the DNA TGTGCCAGCTCACCACCGAGAGGCCAAACCTACACTGAAGCTTTCTTT.

The rearrangement links TRBV2 to TRBJ2-5; D is uncertain. From germline, CDR1 is SNHLY and CDR2 FYNNEI. The V end lost 6 bases, the J end lost 2 bases, and 4 bases lay between the germline ends. The length of the CDR3 is 11 residues. CDR3: CASSPQETQYF. CDR3 coding DNA: TGTGCCAGCAGCCCTCAAGAGACCCAGTACTTC.

The table lists this clone with a few counts. The chain is built from TRBV29-1 and TRBJ2-7, with D uncertain. CDR1 SQVTM and CDR2 ANQGSEA come from the germline V gene. V gave up 2 bases and J gave up 5 bases, with 7 bases separating them. The CDR3 sequence is 11 residues long. This CDR3 is CSVEFTDEQYF. CDR3 nucleotide sequence: TGCAGCGTTGAATTTACGGACGAGCAGTACTTC.

The rearrangement links TRBV21-1 to TRBJ2-1; TRBD1 reflects the table's D call only, with no check against the DNA. TRBV21-1 is listed as a pseudogene. The CDR3 sequence is 16 residues long. CDR3 DNA sequence: TGTGCCAGCAGCGAGTCGACAGGGGCCGTGGACAATGAGCAGTTCTTC. Protein: CASSESTGAVDNEQFF.

This clone has just one count. The J gene is TRBJ1-2, the V gene TRBV7-9; D not certain. The V gene lost 5 bases and the J gene lost 4 bases, with 14 bases spanning the gap. The CDR3 is 14 amino acids. Germline-derived CDR1 and CDR2 are SEHNR and FQNEAQ (reference sequence). The CDR3 nucleotides read TGTGCCAGCAGCCCCTCGGAAGGGAGCTATGGCTACACCTTC. The encoded protein is CASSPSEGSYGYTF.

The chain joins TRBV6-6 to TRBJ2-1, with 7 bases that match TRBD1. The germline V gene encodes CDR1 MNHNY and CDR2 SVGAGI (reference sequence). The CDR3 length is 16 residues. Trimming cost V 6 bases and J 10 bases; bases outside gene matches: 18. The CDR3 region is CASSLNRDSHKDEQFF. CDR3 DNA: TGTGCCAGCAGCCTTAACCGGGACAGTCACAAAGACGAGCAGTTCTTC.

The chain links TRBV9 to TRBJ2-1; 10 positions agree with TRBD2. This CDR3 contains 16 residues. V lost 3 bases to trimming and J lost 5 bases; unmatched junction nucleotides: 8. CDR1 SGDLS and CDR2 YYNGEE come from the germline V gene. This chain's CDR3 is CASSGGGTSADNEQFF. The CDR3 DNA follows: TGTGCCAGCAGCGGAGGGGGGACTAGCGCCGACAATGAGCAGTTCTTC.

The rearrangement uses TRBV6-1 and TRBJ2-7; 10 bases fit TRBD2. With V trimmed by 3 bases and J by 0 bases, 2 bases remained unmatched. The CDR3 consists of 15 residues. Germline V gene lookup returns CDR1 MNHNS and CDR2 SASEGT. The CDR3 nucleotides read TGTGCCAGCAGTGATAGCGGGGGGAGCTCCTACGAGCAGTACTTC. Translated, it gives CASSDSGGSSYEQYF.

This chain connects TRBV23-1 to TRBJ1-5; a weak D match, TRBD1 (5 bases). TRBV23-1 is reported as an ORF; its role is uncertain. CDR3 length: 18 residues. Trimming removed 4 bases from V and 4 bases from J, with 23 bases in between. The DNA for the CDR3 is TGCGCCAGCAGTCTACACCAGGGAGGGCCATGGAGAAATCAGCCCCAGCATTTT. It encodes CASSLHQGGPWRNQPQHF.

The sample holds one count of this clone. The chain's CDR3 is CAWNIGSPYEQYF. DNA of the CDR3: TGTGCCTGGAACATCGGGTCTCCCTACGAGCAGTACTTC. The gene calls are TRBV30 and TRBJ2-5; no clear D gene. The end of the DNA aligns better with TRBJ2-7, so the J call may be wrong. Germline-derived CDR1 and CDR2 are GTSNPN and SVGIG (reference sequence). The CDR3 contains 13 residues.

This chain links TRBV7-6 with TRBJ2-1; a possible D gene is TRBD2 (6 bases). The V gene's germline CDR1 is SGHVS and CDR2 FNYEAQ. The V gene lost 8 bases and the J gene lost 9 bases, with 17 bases spanning the gap. The CDR3 consists of 13 residues. Written as DNA, the CDR3 is TGTGCCAGCTCCTCCGGGGCGGGGAGTGAGCAGTTCTTC. This gives the protein CASSSGAGSEQFF.

This chain connects TRBV27 to TRBJ1-1; TRBD1 agrees at 10 bases. Germline CDR1 MNHEY, CDR2 SMNVEV (reference sequence). This CDR3 has 16 residues. J lost 2 bases, V lost 2 bases, and 5 bases had no gene match. The CDR3 nucleotides read TGTGCCAGCAGTTTAGGACAGGGGGGGAGTAACACTGAAGCTTTCTTT. This codes for CASSLGQGGSNTEAFF.

This clone was detected only a few times. V usage is TRBV30 and J usage is TRBJ2-7; no definite D call. This CDR3 contains 13 residues. V gave up 4 bases and J gave up 0 bases, with 10 bases separating them. Germline CDR1 GTSNPN, CDR2 SVGIG (reference sequence). DNA of the CDR3: TGTGCCTGGATCGACTTCGCCTCCTACGAGCAGTACTTC. It codes for CAWIDFASYEQYF.

The chain links TRBV2 to TRBJ1-5; TRBD1 aligns across 11 bases. The CDR3 consists of 15 residues. The germline V gene has CDR1 SNHLY and CDR2 FYNNEI. The ends lost 6 bases at V and 3 bases at J; junction bases unmatched: 4. The CDR3 coding sequence is TGTGCCAGCAGATCGGGACAGGGGGTCAATCAGCCCCAGCATTTT. Amino acid sequence: CASRSGQGVNQPQHF.